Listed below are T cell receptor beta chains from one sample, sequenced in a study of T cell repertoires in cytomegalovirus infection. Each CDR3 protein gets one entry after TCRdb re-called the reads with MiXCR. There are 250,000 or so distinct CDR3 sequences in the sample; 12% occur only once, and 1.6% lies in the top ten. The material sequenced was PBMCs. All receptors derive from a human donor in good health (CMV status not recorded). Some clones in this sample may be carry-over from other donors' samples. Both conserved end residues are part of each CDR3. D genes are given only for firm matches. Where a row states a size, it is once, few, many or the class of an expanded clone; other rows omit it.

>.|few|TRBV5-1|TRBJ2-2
CASSLLGTGNTGELFF
TGCGCCAGCAGTCTTCTAGGGACTGGGAACACCGGGGAGCTGTTTTTT
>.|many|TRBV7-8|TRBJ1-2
CASSLWTDGDYTF
TGTGCCAGCAGCTTATGGACCGACGGCGACTACACCTTC
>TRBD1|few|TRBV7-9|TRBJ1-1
CASSPHGQGNTEAFF
TGTGCCAGCAGCCCTCATGGACAGGGGAACACTGAAGCTTTCTTT
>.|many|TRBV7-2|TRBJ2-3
CASSPSLVGATDTQYF
TGTGCCAGCAGCCCATCTCTCGTGGGGGCCACAGATACGCAGTATTTT
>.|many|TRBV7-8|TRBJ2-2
CASSLAISTGELFF
TGTGCCAGCAGCTTAGCGATTAGCACCGGGGAGCTGTTTTTT
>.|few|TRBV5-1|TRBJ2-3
CASSSGAPDTQYF
TGCGCCAGCAGCTCAGGAGCCCCAGATACGCAGTATTTT
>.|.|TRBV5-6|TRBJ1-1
CASSPAAGHTEAFF
TGTGCCAGCAGCCCGGCCGCGGGGCACACTGAAGCTTTCTTT
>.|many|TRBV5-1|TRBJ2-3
CASSVRQSTDTQYF
TGCGCCAGCAGCGTTCGACAGAGCACAGATACGCAGTATTTT
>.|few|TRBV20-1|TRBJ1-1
CSARRDGMNTEAFF
TGCAGTGCTAGGAGGGACGGCATGAACACTGAAGCTTTCTTT
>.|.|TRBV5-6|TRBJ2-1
CASSATGFYNEQFF
TGTGCCAGCAGCGCCACAGGGTTCTACAATGAGCAGTTCTTC
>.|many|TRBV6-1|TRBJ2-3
CASSEEGEATQYF
TGTGCCAGCAGTGAAGAGGGCGAAGCCACGCAGTATTTT
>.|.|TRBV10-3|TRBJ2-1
CAIGAREGEQFF
TGTGCCATAGGGGCGCGGGAAGGGGAGCAGTTCTTC
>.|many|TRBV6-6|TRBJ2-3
CASSGLGVSTDTQYF
TGTGCCAGCAGTGGGTTGGGGGTTAGCACAGATACGCAGTATTTT
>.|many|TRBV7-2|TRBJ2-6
CASSYGSRERFGANVLTF
TGTGCCAGCAGCTACGGGTCGAGAGAAAGGTTTGGGGCCAACGTCCTGACTTTC
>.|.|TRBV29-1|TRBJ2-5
CSVEDLGNGETQYF
TGCAGCGTTGAAGATTTAGGGAATGGTGAGACCCAGTACTTC
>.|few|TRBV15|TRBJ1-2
CATSRESYGYTF
TGTGCCACCAGCAGAGAAAGCTATGGCTACACCTTC
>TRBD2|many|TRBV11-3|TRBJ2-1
CASSSRGLAGVGEQFF
TGTGCCAGCAGCTCTAGAGGACTAGCGGGAGTAGGTGAGCAGTTCTTC
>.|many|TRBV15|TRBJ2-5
CATSRAHGRAQETQYF
TGTGCCACCAGCAGAGCTCACGGCAGGGCCCAAGAGACCCAGTACTTC
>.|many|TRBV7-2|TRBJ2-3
CASRPNPGTTSYF
TGTGCCAGCAGACCGAACCCCGGGACCACATCGTATTTT
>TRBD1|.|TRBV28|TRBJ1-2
CASSFKTGGVYYGYTF
TGTGCCAGCAGTTTTAAAACAGGGGGCGTATACTATGGCTACACCTTC
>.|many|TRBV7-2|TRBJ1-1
CASSPGSWASEAFF
TGTGCCAGCAGCCCGGGTAGCTGGGCATCTGAAGCTTTCTTT
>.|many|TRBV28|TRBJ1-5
CAATTAAPFSNQPQHF
TGTGCCGCGACTACCGCTGCACCGTTTAGCAATCAGCCCCAGCATTTT
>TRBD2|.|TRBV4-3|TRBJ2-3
CASSQDFLAGGTDTQYF
TGCGCCAGCAGCCAAGATTTCCTAGCGGGAGGTACAGATACGCAGTATTTT
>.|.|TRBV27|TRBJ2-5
CASSPLGRLQETQYF
TGTGCCAGCAGTCCCCTTGGGAGGCTCCAAGAGACCCAGTACTTC
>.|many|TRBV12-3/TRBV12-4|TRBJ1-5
CASSLDPFLNPSNQPQHF
TGTGCCAGCAGTTTAGATCCCTTTCTCAACCCTAGCAATCAGCCCCAGCATTTT
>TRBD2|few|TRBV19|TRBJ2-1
CASSIGILAGGGNEQFF
TGTGCCAGTAGTATAGGTATTCTAGCGGGGGGAGGGAATGAGCAGTTCTTC
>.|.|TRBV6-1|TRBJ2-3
CASSDPGRTDTQYF
TGTGCCAGCAGTGATCCAGGGCGTACAGATACGCAGTATTTT
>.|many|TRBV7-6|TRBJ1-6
CASSLAADSPLHF
TGTGCCAGCAGCTTAGCCGCGGATTCACCCCTCCACTTT
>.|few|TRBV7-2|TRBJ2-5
CASSLDPGRAVETQYF
TGTGCCAGCAGCTTAGATCCCGGCAGAGCAGTGGAGACCCAGTACTTC
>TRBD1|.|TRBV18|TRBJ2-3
CASSPATGRDTQYF
TGTGCCAGCTCACCAGCGACAGGGAGAGATACGCAGTATTTT
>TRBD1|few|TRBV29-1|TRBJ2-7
CSVGTGVSYEQYF
TGCAGCGTGGGGACAGGGGTCTCCTACGAGCAGTACTTC
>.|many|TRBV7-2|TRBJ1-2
CASSSTTGKSGYTF
TGTGCCAGCAGCTCAACCACCGGCAAGTCTGGCTACACCTTC
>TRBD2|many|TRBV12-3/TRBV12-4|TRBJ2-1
CATSGSGRAVGEQFF
TGTGCCACCTCCGGAAGCGGGAGGGCTGTAGGTGAGCAGTTCTTC
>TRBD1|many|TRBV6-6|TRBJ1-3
CASSPGTEGNTIYF
TGTGCCAGCAGTCCCGGGACAGAGGGAAACACCATATATTTT
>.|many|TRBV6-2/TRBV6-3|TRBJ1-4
CASSTETQEKLFF
TGTGCCAGCAGTACAGAGACGCAGGAAAAACTGTTTTTT
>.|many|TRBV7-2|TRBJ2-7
CASSLGRNSYEQYF
TGTGCCAGCAGCTTAGGCAGAAACTCCTACGAGCAGTACTTC
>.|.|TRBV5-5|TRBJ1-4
CASSLGETNEKLFF
TGTGCCAGCAGCTTGGGGGAAACTAATGAAAAACTGTTTTTT
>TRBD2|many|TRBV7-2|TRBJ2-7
CASSWGLRDEQYF
TGTGCCAGCAGCTGGGGACTACGGGACGAGCAGTACTTC
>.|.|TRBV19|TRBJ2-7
CASSIGTTYEQYF
TGTGCCAGTAGTATAGGGACTACCTACGAGCAGTACTTC
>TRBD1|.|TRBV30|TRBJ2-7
CAWSTDRGLYEQYF
TGTGCCTGGAGTACGGACAGGGGATTATACGAGCAGTACTTC
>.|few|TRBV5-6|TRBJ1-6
CASSLLPRVGNSPLHF
TGTGCCAGCAGCTTATTGCCCAGGGTCGGCAATTCACCCCTCCACTTT
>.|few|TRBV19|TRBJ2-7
CASSIGTGSYEQYF
TGTGCCAGTAGTATCGGTACAGGTTCCTACGAGCAGTACTTC
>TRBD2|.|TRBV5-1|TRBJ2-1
CASSLVASGRSYNEQFF
TGCGCCAGCAGCTTGGTGGCTAGCGGGAGGTCCTACAATGAGCAGTTCTTC
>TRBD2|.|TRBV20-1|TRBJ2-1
CSAPTSGGTLEEQFF
TGCAGTGCTCCGACTAGCGGGGGGACCCTTGAGGAGCAGTTCTTC
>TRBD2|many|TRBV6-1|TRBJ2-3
CASSYGLAGPDGRDTQYF
TGTGCCAGCAGTTATGGGCTAGCGGGACCCGACGGTAGAGATACGCAGTATTTT
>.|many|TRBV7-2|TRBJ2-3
CASSLGRGEGTDTQYF
TGTGCCAGCAGCTTAGGAAGGGGGGAGGGCACAGATACGCAGTATTTT
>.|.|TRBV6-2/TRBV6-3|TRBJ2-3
CATTVTRELTDTQYF
TGTGCCACCACTGTGACCCGGGAGCTCACAGATACGCAGTATTTT
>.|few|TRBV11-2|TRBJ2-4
CASSLHDRSVRGSQNIQYF
TGTGCCAGCAGCTTACATGACAGGTCGGTTCGGGGGAGCCAAAACATTCAGTACTTC
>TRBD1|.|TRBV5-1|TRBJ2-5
CASGSTGVKGETQYF
TGCGCCAGCGGATCGACAGGGGTGAAAGGAGAGACCCAGTACTTC
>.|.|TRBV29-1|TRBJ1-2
CSVEAQGSDGYTF
TGCAGCGTTGAAGCGCAGGGATCAGATGGCTACACCTTC
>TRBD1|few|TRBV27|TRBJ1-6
CASSPRQGKNSPLHF
TGTGCCAGCAGTCCCCGACAGGGGAAAAATTCACCCCTCCACTTT
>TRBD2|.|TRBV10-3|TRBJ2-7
CAIRLADSYEQYF
TGTGCCATCAGACTAGCGGACTCCTACGAGCAGTACTTC
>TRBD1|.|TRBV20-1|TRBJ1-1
CSAPGQGAWDTEAFF
TGCAGTGCTCCCGGACAGGGGGCTTGGGACACTGAAGCTTTCTTT